This T cell receptor beta chain derives from a study of blood T cell repertoires in COVID-19. V lost 5 bases to trimming and J lost 2 bases, with 10 bases between them. The CDR3 runs to 15 residues. Germline V gives CDR1 MNHEY, CDR2 SVGAGI. Some clones are missing from TCRdb's copy, which holds only in-frame ones; the method was immunoSEQ multiplex PCR. Of roughly 110,000 clones detected, over 60% appear once; the ten largest clones hold 6.2%. This TCR came from a man aged 80 or over with COVID-19, enrolled during active disease. The rearrangement joins TRBV6-5 to TRBJ2-6, with a weak D call TRBD1 (6 bases). Specimen: peripheral blood. CDR3 DNA sequence: TGTGCCAGCAGTCCCCCAGGGGCTGGGGCCAACGTCCTGACTTTC. This gives the protein CASSPPGAGANVLTF.